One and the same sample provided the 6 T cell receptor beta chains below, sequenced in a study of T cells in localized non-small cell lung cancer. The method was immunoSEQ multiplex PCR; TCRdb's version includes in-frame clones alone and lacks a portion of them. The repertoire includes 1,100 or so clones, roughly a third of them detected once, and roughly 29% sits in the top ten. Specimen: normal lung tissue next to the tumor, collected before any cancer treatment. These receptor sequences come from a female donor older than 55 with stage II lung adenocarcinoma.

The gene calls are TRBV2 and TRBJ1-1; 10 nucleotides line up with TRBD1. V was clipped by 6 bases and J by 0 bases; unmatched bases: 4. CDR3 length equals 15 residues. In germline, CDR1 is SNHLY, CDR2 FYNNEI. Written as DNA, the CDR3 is TGTGCCAGCAGGGACAGGGGGTATCTGAACACTGAAGCTTTCTTT. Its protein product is CASRDRGYLNTEAFF.

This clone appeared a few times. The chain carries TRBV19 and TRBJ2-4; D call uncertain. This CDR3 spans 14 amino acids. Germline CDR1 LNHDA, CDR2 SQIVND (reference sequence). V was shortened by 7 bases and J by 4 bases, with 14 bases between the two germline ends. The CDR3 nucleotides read TGTGCCAGTAATAGAGACGGCACAAAAAACATTCAGTACTTC. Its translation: CASNRDGTKNIQYF.

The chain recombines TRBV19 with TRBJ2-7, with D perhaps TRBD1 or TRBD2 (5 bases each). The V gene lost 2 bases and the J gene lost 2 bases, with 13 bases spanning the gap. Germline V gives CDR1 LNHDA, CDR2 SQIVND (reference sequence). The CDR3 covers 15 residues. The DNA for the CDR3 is TGTGCCAGTAGTATAATTGGGACGGGCCCCTACGAGCAGTACTTC. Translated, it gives CASSIIGTGPYEQYF.

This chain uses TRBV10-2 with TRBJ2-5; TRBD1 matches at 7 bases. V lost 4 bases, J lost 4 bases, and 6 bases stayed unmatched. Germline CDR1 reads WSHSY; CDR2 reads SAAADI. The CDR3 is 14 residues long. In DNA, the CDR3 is TGCGCCAGCAGTGCTACAGGGGTCGGAGAGACCCAGTACTTC. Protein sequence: CASSATGVGETQYF.

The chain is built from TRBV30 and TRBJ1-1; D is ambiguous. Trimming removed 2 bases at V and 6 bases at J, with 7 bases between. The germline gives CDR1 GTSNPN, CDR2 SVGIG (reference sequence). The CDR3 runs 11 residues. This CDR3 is CAWSPRSEAFF. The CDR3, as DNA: TGTGCCTGGAGTCCCCGATCTGAAGCTTTCTTT.

The CDR3 is CAWDRNKGTVNTEAFF. The DNA for the CDR3 is TGTGCCTGGGACAGGAATAAAGGGACAGTGAACACTGAAGCTTTCTTT. The chain is built from TRBV30 and TRBJ1-1, with TRBD1 identical over 7 bases. This CDR3 is built from 16 residues. In germline, CDR1 is GTSNPN, CDR2 SVGIG (reference sequence). V trimming: 5 bases; J trimming: 0 bases; junction bases outside the gene matches: 12. Together with reference TRBV30 and TRBJ1-1, the CDR3 gives the full variable domain: SQTIHQWPATLVQPVGSPLSLECTVEGTSNPNLYWYRQAAGRGLQLLFYSVGIGQISSEVPQNLSASRPQDRQFILSSKKLLLSDSGFYLCAWDRNKGTVNTEAFFGQGTRLTVV.